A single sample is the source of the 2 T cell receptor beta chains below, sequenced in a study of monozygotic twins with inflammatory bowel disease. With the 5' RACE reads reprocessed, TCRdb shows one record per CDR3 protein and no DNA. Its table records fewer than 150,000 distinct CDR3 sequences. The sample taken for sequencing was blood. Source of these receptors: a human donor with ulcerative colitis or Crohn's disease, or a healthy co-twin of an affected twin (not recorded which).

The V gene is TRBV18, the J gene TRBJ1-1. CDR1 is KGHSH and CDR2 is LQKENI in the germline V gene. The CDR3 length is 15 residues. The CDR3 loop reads CASSPGIVLNTEAFF.

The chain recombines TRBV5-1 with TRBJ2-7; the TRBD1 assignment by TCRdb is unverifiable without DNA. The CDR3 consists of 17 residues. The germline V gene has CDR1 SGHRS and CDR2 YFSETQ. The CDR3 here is CASSLDARDRVISEQYF. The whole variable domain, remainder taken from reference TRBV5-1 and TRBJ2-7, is KAGVTQTPRYLIKTRGQQVTLSCSPISGHRSVSWYQQTPGQGLQFLFEYFSETQRNKGNFPGRFSGRQFSNSRSEMNVSTLELGDSALYLCASSLDARDRVISEQYFGPGTRLTVT.